This note documents a single T cell receptor beta chain sequence. The antigen is undetermined. These data come from a study of T cell responses to AZD1222 COVID-19 vaccine. Study observations and caveats: Researchers took repertoire samples only after the peak T cell response had come.

The assay was immunoSEQ multiplex PCR, and TCRdb's table has in-frame clones only and misses some. The table has about 120,000 clones, roughly 88% seen once. Pooled together were second doses at about 4 or about 12 weeks. The sequence was collected from an adult who received the AZD1222 COVID-19 vaccine. Specimen: peripheral blood, collected 28 days after the second AZD1222 dose.

The CDR3 region is CASSQLAKNIQYF. The CDR3 nucleotides are TGTGCCAGCAGCCAGCTAGCCAAAAACATTCAGTACTTC. V and J are TRBV3-1 (or the pseudogene TRBV3-2) and TRBJ2-4, with D hard to call. The CDR3 consists of 13 residues. Per germline, CDR1 LGHDT and CDR2 YNNKEL (reference sequence). The V end lost 3 bases, the J end lost 0 bases, and 3 bases lay between the germline ends.